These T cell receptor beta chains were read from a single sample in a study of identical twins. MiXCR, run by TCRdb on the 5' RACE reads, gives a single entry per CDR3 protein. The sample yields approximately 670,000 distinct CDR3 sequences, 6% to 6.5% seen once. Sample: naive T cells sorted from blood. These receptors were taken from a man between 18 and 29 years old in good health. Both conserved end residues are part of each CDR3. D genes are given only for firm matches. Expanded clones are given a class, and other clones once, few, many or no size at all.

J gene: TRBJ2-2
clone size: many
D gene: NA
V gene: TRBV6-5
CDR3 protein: CASSYSPQGGTGELFF
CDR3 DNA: TGTGCCAGCAGTTACTCGCCACAGGGTGGCACCGGGGAGCTGTTTTTT

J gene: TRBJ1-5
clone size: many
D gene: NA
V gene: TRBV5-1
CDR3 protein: CASSLGGGPGQPQHF
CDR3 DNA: TGCGCCAGCAGCTTGGGTGGTGGGCCTGGTCAGCCCCAGCATTTT

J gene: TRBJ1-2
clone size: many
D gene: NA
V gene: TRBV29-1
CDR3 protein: CSVEEGYCTF
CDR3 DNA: TGCAGCGTTGAAGAGGGGTATTGCACCTTC

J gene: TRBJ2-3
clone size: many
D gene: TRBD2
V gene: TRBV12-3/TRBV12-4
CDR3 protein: CASSGGTSGPTDTQYF
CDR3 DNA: TGTGCCAGCAGTGGGGGGACTAGCGGGCCCACAGATACGCAGTATTTT

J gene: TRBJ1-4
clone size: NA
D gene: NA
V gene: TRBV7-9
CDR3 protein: CASSPFAANEKLFF
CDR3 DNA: TGTGCCAGCAGCCCCTTCGCGGCTAATGAAAAACTGTTTTTT

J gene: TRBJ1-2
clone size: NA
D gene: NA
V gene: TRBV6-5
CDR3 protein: CASSYSLRGGYGYTF
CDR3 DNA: TGTGCCAGCAGTTACTCGTTGAGGGGCGGCTATGGCTACACCTTC

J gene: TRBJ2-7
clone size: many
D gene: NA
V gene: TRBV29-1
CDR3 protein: CSGAFLGFEYEQYF
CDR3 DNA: TGCAGCGGCGCTTTTTTGGGGTTTGAGTACGAGCAGTACTTC

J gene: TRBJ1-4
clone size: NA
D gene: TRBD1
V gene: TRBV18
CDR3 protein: CASSPTTGGANEKLFF
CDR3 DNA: TGTGCCAGCTCCCCTACTACAGGGGGAGCTAATGAAAAACTGTTTTTT

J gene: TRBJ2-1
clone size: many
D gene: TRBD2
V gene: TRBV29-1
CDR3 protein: CSVSGLAGDGNQFF
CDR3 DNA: TGCAGCGTTTCTGGACTAGCGGGAGATGGGAACCAGTTCTTC

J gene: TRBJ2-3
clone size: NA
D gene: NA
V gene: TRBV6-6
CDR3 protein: CASNSGLHTQYF
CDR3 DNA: TGTGCCAGCAATTCGGGTTTACATACGCAGTATTTT

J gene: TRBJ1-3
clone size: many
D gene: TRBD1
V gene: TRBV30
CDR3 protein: CAWSPIVVGGHGNTIYF
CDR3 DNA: TGTGCCTGGAGTCCCATAGTGGTAGGGGGCCATGGAAACACCATATATTTT

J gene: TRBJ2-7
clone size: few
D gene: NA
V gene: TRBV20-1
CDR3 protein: CSARVGGDEQYF
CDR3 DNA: TGCAGTGCTAGGGTCGGAGGCGACGAGCAGTACTTC

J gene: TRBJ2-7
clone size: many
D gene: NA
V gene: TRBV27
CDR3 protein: CASSFTGYQQYF
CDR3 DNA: TGTGCCAGCAGCTTTACAGGGTATCAGCAGTACTTC